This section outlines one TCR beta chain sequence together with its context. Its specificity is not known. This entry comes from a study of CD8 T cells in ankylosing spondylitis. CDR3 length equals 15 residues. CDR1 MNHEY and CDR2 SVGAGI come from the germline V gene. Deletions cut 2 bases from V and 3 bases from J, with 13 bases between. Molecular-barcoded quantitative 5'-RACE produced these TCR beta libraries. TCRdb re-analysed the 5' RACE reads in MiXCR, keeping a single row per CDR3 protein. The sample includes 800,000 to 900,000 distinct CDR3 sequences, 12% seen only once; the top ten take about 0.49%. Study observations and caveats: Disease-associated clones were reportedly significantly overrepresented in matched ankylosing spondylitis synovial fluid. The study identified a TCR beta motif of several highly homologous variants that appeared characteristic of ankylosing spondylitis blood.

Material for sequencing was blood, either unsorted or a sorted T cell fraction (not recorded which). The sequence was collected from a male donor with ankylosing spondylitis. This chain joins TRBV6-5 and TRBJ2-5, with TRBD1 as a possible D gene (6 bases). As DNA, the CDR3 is TGTGCCAGCAGTTACGACAGGTCACGAGAAGAGACCCAGTACTTC. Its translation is CASSYDRSREETQYF.